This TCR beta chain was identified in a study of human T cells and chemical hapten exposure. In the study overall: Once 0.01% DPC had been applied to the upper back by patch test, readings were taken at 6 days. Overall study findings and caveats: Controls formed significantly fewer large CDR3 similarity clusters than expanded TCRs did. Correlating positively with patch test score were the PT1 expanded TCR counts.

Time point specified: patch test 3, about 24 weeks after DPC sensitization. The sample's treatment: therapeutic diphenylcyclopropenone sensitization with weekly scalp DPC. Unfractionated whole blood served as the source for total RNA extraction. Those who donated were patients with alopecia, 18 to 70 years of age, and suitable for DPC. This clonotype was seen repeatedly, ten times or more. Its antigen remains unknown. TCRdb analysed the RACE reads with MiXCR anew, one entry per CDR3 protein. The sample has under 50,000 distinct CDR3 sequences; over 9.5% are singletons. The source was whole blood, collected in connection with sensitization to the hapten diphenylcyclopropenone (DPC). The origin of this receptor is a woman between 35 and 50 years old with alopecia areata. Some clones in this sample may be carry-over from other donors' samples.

The CDR3 here is CASSLLPDRAEAFF. CDR3 sequence (DNA): TGTGCCAGCAGCTTGCTACCCGACAGGGCTGAAGCTTTCTTT. The chain couples TRBV7-2 to TRBJ1-1, with 7 bases matching TRBD1. Germline V gives CDR1 SGHTA, CDR2 FQGNSA. Trimming removed 3 bases from V and 6 bases from J; junction bases left unmatched: 7. The CDR3 is made up of 14 amino acids.